Below are 24 T cell receptor beta chains sequenced from a single sample in a study of PD-1 blockade in classical Hodgkin lymphoma. Regarding time point: cycle 4 day 1 (C4D1), after 6 weeks of nivolumab. Relapse was seen in all patients after autologous stem cell transplantation, and brentuximab vedotin exposure was variable. Magnetic depletion of unwanted cells isolated CD4+ T cells from thawed PBMCs. TCRdb's copy holds only in-frame clones and misses some; the assay was immunoSEQ multiplex PCR. The table shows about 28,000 clones, with more than 60% occurring only once. The sequencing used CD4+ T cells from blood, collected before the fourth cycle of nivolumab. These receptors were obtained from a human donor with classical Hodgkin lymphoma.

This chain joins TRBV27 and TRBJ1-6, with 7 nucleotides matching TRBD1. The CDR3 consists of 17 residues. V shed 4 bases and J 3 bases; nucleotides not matched to a gene: 9. CDR1 MNHEY and CDR2 SMNVEV come from the germline V gene (reference sequence). For the CDR3, the DNA is TGTGCCAGCAGTTCCCGGCCCAGGGGGGTCTATAATTCACCCCTCCACTTT. Translating it yields CASSSRPRGVYNSPLHF.

This clone has just one count. This rearrangement joins TRBV2 to TRBJ2-7; 7 nucleotides line up with TRBD1. J was trimmed by 2 bases and V by 5 bases; bases with no gene match: 12. The germline V gene encodes CDR1 SNHLY and CDR2 FYNNEI. The CDR3 is 16 amino acids. CDR3: CASSLTGTEFTYEQYF. As DNA, the CDR3 is TGTGCCAGCAGTCTGACCGGGACAGAATTTACCTACGAGCAGTACTTC.

J is TRBJ2-7 and V is TRBV7-9, with D tentatively TRBD1 or TRBD2 (6 bases each). CDR3 length: 14 amino acids. Germline loops: CDR1 SEHNR, CDR2 FQNEAQ (reference sequence). Trimming removed 10 bases from V and 2 bases from J, with 18 bases in between. CDR3 bases: TGTGCCATTACAACAGGGCGGGGTACCTACGAGCAGTACTTC. This gives the protein CAITTGRGTYEQYF.

This rearrangement joins TRBV18 to TRBJ2-3; 9 bases are shared with TRBD2. This CDR3 contains 14 residues. The trim removed 10 bases at V and 6 bases at J, leaving 11 bases unmatched. Germline CDR1 is KGHSH and CDR2 is LQKENI. CDR3 loop: CATARAGGPDTQYF. The DNA of the CDR3 is TGTGCCACCGCCCGGGCGGGAGGGCCCGATACGCAGTATTTT. Full variable domain (missing parts from reference TRBV18 and TRBJ2-3): NAGVMQNPRHLVRRRGQEARLRCSPMKGHSHVYWYRQLPEEGLKFMVYLQKENIIDESGMPKERFSAEFPKEGPSILRIQQVVRGDSAAYFCATARAGGPDTQYFGPGTRLTVL.

A few counts support this clone. The chain joins TRBV5-4 to TRBJ1-4; 8 bases fit TRBD1. Unmatched junction bases numbered 5, after V lost 2 bases and J lost 5 bases. CDR1 is SGHNT, CDR2 YYREEE, per germline (reference sequence). The CDR3 contains 15 residues. The CDR3 is CASSFRTGINEKLFF. The DNA for the CDR3 is TGTGCCAGCAGCTTTCGGACAGGGATCAATGAAAAACTGTTTTTT.

CDR3 protein: CASSTPYRGKTYEQYF. DNA of the CDR3: TGTGCCAGTAGTACTCCCTACAGGGGGAAAACCTACGAGCAGTACTTC. The chain joins TRBV19 to TRBJ2-7; 8 nucleotides agree with TRBD1. The length of the CDR3 is 16 residues. The germline V gene has CDR1 LNHDA and CDR2 SQIVND (reference sequence). Trimming cost V 4 bases and J 2 bases; bases outside gene matches: 10. The complete variable domain, with remaining parts taken from reference TRBV19 and TRBJ2-7, reads DGGITQSPKYLFRKEGQNVTLSCEQNLNHDAMYWYRQDPGQGLRLIYYSQIVNDFQKGDIAEGYSVSREKKESFPLTVTSAQKNPTAFYLCASSTPYRGKTYEQYFGPGTRLTVT.

This clone was picked up one time. The chain recombines TRBV19 with TRBJ2-5; maybe TRBD1 (8 bases). The CDR3 is 16 amino acids. V gave up 1 base and J gave up 3 bases, with 15 bases separating them. Germline values: CDR1 LNHDA, CDR2 SQIVND (reference sequence). The CDR3 reads CASSIGWTGREETQYF. DNA of the CDR3: TGTGCCAGTAGTATAGGATGGACAGGGAGGGAAGAGACCCAGTACTTC. Based on the CDR3 plus reference TRBV19 and TRBJ2-5, the full variable domain is DGGITQSPKYLFRKEGQNVTLSCEQNLNHDAMYWYRQDPGQGLRLIYYSQIVNDFQKGDIAEGYSVSREKKESFPLTVTSAQKNPTAFYLCASSIGWTGREETQYFGPGTRLLVL.

The CDR3 bases are TGTGCCAGCAGTGAGGGCGGACGAAGGGACGAGCAGTACTTC. It codes for CASSEGGRRDEQYF. The rearrangement links TRBV2 to TRBJ2-7; no reliable D call. The germline gives CDR1 SNHLY, CDR2 FYNNEI. This CDR3 comprises 14 residues. Trimming removed 3 bases from V and 5 bases from J, with 14 bases in between.

J is TRBJ2-1 and V is TRBV18, with D perhaps TRBD2 (6 bases). CDR1 and CDR2 from the germline V gene are KGHSH and LQKENI. This CDR3 region has 14 residues. Trimming took off 5 bases at V and 8 bases at J, with 16 bases between the two ends. CDR3 bases: TGTGCCAGCTCATATAAAACCGGGACTTATGAGCAGTTCTTC. Protein: CASSYKTGTYEQFF.

The table lists this clone with a count of one. The chain links TRBV7-2 to TRBJ1-4; tentatively, D is TRBD1 (5 bases). V lost 5 bases and J 3 bases, leaving 16 bases between the germline ends. CDR1 is SGHTA and CDR2 is FQGNSA in the germline V gene. The CDR3 is 16 residues long. The CDR3 reads CASSTIKGPANEKLFF. The CDR3 nucleotides are TGTGCCAGCAGCACGATCAAGGGGCCAGCTAATGAAAAACTGTTTTTT.

The chain recombines TRBV7-9 with TRBJ2-7, with 8 positions matching TRBD1. J was trimmed by 5 bases and V by 0 bases; bases with no gene match: 3. The germline V gene encodes CDR1 SEHNR and CDR2 FQNEAQ (reference sequence). CDR3 size: 14 residues. The CDR3 region has the DNA TGTGCCAGCAGCTTAGCGCGACAGGGGAACGAGCAGTACTTC. Translation: CASSLARQGNEQYF.

The V and J genes are TRBV2 and TRBJ1-1; D gene unclear. Germline V gene data show CDR1 as SNHLY and CDR2 as FYNNEI. The V end was cut by 5 bases, the J end by 4 bases, with 14 bases between. CDR3 length: 14 residues. The chain's CDR3 is CASSLDHEVTEAFF. DNA of the CDR3: TGTGCCAGCAGTTTGGACCATGAGGTCACTGAAGCTTTCTTT.

Worth noting for this clone: The same CDR3 also results from other DNA sequences found in this sample. The genes are TRBV5-1 and TRBJ1-6; no clear D. This CDR3 is built from 13 residues. Germline V gene lookup returns CDR1 SGHRS and CDR2 YFSETQ. V was trimmed by 0 bases and J by 7 bases, leaving 5 bases between them. CDR3 DNA sequence: TGCGCCAGCAGCTTGGTATGGAATTCACCCCTCCACTTT. Amino acid sequence: CASSLVWNSPLHF.

Remarks on this clone: One end of the junction varies from germline; a read error may be responsible. This sequence joins TRBV7-3 and TRBJ2-3; 9 positions agree with TRBD2. This CDR3 has 15 residues. Germline V gene lookup returns CDR1 SGHTA and CDR2 FQGTGA. The DNA of the CDR3 is TGTGCCAGCAGTCCTACCGGGACTAGCCTCCCGCAAGTCTCGTTT. As protein: CASSPTGTSLPQVSF. The whole variable domain, remainder taken from reference TRBV7-3 and TRBJ2-3, is GAGVSQTPSNKVTEKGKYVELRCDPISGHTALYWYRQSLGQGPEFLIYFQGTGAADDSGLPNDRFFAVRPEGSVSTLKIQRTERGDSAVYLCASSPTGTSLPQVSFGPGTRLTVL.

The rearrangement links TRBV6-5 to TRBJ2-5; TRBD1 matches 9 bases. The closer fit of TRBJ2-7 to the DNA end suggests the J call may be wrong. Germline V gene sequence: CDR1 MNHEY, CDR2 SVGAGI. CDR3 length: 13 amino acids. The CDR3 here is CASFGQGRYEQYF. The CDR3 DNA follows: TGTGCCAGCTTCGGACAGGGGCGGTACGAGCAGTACTTC.

The chain carries TRBV9 and TRBJ2-3; no clear D gene. V was pared by 3 bases and J by 2 bases, with 7 bases between. In germline, CDR1 is SGDLS, CDR2 YYNGEE. The CDR3 totals 13 residues. The CDR3 reads CASSALPTDTQYF. In DNA, the CDR3 is TGTGCCAGCAGCGCCCTGCCCACAGATACGCAGTATTTT.

The V call is TRBV6-1, the J call TRBJ1-6; 8 nucleotides agree with TRBD1. Germline V lookup: CDR1 MNHNS, CDR2 SASEGT. The ends lost 5 bases at V and 6 bases at J; junction bases unmatched: 6. This CDR3 is built from 15 residues. The CDR3 loop reads CASSSQGAINSPLHF. CDR3 bases: TGTGCCAGCAGTTCCCAGGGGGCTATTAATTCACCCCTCCACTTT.

V is TRBV12-1 and J is TRBJ1-1. TRBV12-1 has pseudogene status. This CDR3 is built from 14 residues. The CDR3 DNA is TGTGCCAGCAGCTTTTGCGGGGCTAACACTGAAGCTTTCTTT. Protein sequence: CASSFCGANTEAFF.

The rearrangement uses TRBV19 and TRBJ1-5, with 9 nucleotides matching TRBD1. Germline V lookup: CDR1 LNHDA, CDR2 SQIVND (reference sequence). After removal of 6 bases from V and 2 bases from J, the junction contained 5 bases not matched to a gene. There are 15 residues in the CDR3. The CDR3, as DNA: TGTGCCAGTAGGTCCGGGACAGGGCGCAATCAGCCCCAGCATTTT. It codes for CASRSGTGRNQPQHF.

The chain couples TRBV19 to TRBJ2-7; the D is unclear. V was shortened by 3 bases and J by 4 bases, with 7 bases between the two germline ends. There are 12 residues in the CDR3. From germline, CDR1 is LNHDA and CDR2 SQIVND (reference sequence). CDR3 nucleotide sequence: TGTGCCAGTAGTATCCCGTCGTACGAGCAGTACTTC. Protein sequence: CASSIPSYEQYF.

The chain couples TRBV29-1 to TRBJ1-1, with D unclear. The CDR3 totals 12 residues. The V gene lost 4 bases and the J gene lost 5 bases, with 11 bases spanning the gap. Germline CDR1 is SQVTM and CDR2 is ANQGSEA. CDR3 in DNA: TGCAGCGTTGGGTTAACCGGGACTGAAGCTTTCTTT. Its translation is CSVGLTGTEAFF.

The chain recombines TRBV6-5 with TRBJ2-7; the match to TRBD1 covers 10 bases. CDR3 length: 13 amino acids. Germline trimming cut 10 bases from V and 4 bases from J; bases unmatched to any gene: 7. CDR1 is MNHEY and CDR2 is SVGAGI in the germline V gene. CDR3: CATRQGARYEQYF. The CDR3 DNA reads as TGTGCCACGCGACAGGGGGCGAGATACGAGCAGTACTTC.

The rearrangement joins TRBV28 to TRBJ2-7, with 7 bases that match TRBD2. The germline CDR1 and CDR2 sequences are MDHEN and SYDVKM. Trimming at V came to 5 bases and at J to 4 bases, leaving 14 bases not matched to a gene. This CDR3 has 16 amino acids. The CDR3 is CASSLLTPGLLYEQYF. The CDR3 DNA follows: TGTGCCAGCAGTCTCTTAACACCGGGACTACTGTACGAGCAGTACTTC.

This chain uses TRBV10-3 with TRBJ2-3; TRBD2 matches at 7 bases. Unmatched junction bases numbered 4, after V lost 7 bases and J lost 0 bases. The V gene's germline CDR1 is ENHRY and CDR2 SYGVKD. The CDR3 runs to 14 residues. The CDR3 nucleotides read TGTGCCATCAAAATTAGCGGGAGCACAGATACGCAGTATTTT. It translates to CAIKISGSTDTQYF.